These 25 T cell receptor beta chains share one sample of origin, sequenced in a study of regulatory T cells in long-lasting Graves disease. The time point is: newly diagnosed GD, antithyroid drugs for less than 3 months. PBMC RNA was the source of the TCR library. Arm-PCR with iRepertoire HTBI primers amplified the CDR3 regions for these TCR beta libraries. TCRdb passed the multiplex PCR reads through MiXCR, listing each CDR3 protein once. The data show about 470,000 distinct CDR3 sequences, just under 15% seen once. This sample also appeared in a second study, on T cells in Graves' hyperthyroidism and ophthalmopathy.

The sample in question was peripheral blood mononuclear cells (PBMCs), obtained at new diagnosis, from a patient treated with antithyroid drugs. These receptors all stem from a woman aged 25 to 39 with Graves disease.

This clonotype showed up many times. The chain recombines TRBV29-1 with TRBJ1-1; D gene ambiguous. Trimming took 3 bases from V and 1 from J, leaving 9 bases between them. The CDR3 length is 13 residues. CDR1 and CDR2 (germline): SQVTM, ANQGSEA. CDR3 nucleotide sequence: TGCAGCGTTGACGAAAGGACGAACACTGAAGCTTTCTTT. Translating gives CSVDERTNTEAFF.

The V call is TRBV7-6, the J call TRBJ1-3; D perhaps matches TRBD1 (6 bases). The germline V gene has CDR1 SGHVS and CDR2 FNYEAQ. The CDR3 runs to 15 residues. V lost 6 bases to trimming and J lost 0 bases, with 12 bases between them. The CDR3 DNA sequence: TGTGCCAGCAGTTCTACAGGGAGCTCTGGAAACACCATATATTTT. It specifies CASSSTGSSGNTIYF.

This clonotype showed up many times. V is TRBV6-1 and J is TRBJ2-3; D possibly uses TRBD1 or TRBD2 (5 bases each). Germline V CDR1 and CDR2: MNHNS, SASEGT. V lost 4 bases and J lost 2, with 13 bases in between. The CDR3 runs to 15 residues. CDR3 in amino acids: CASSAWGSATDTQYF. In DNA form, the CDR3 reads TGTGCCAGCAGTGCTTGGGGGTCAGCCACAGATACGCAGTATTTT.

The rearrangement links TRBV27 to TRBJ2-6, with D tentatively TRBD1 (6 bases). CDR1 is MNHEY and CDR2 is SMNVEV in the germline V gene (reference sequence). The CDR3 length is 15 residues. V lost 2 bases to trimming and J lost 2 bases, with 7 bases between them. Here the CDR3 reads CASSLQGTGANVLTF. CDR3 sequence (DNA): TGTGCCAGCAGTTTACAGGGGACTGGGGCCAACGTCCTGACTTTC.

This clonotype was observed a handful of times. This chain connects TRBV4-1 to TRBJ1-4; the D gene is possibly TRBD1 (5 bases). The V gene's germline CDR1 is MGHRA and CDR2 YSYEKL. V was shortened by 4 bases and J by 8 bases, with 11 bases between the two germline ends. This CDR3 is 13 amino acids long. The CDR3 coding sequence is TGCGCCAGCAGCCGGGGCGGAGGCGAAAAACTGTTTTTT. The encoded protein is CASSRGGGEKLFF.

For this clonotype: A much larger clone is a single base away; this may be a read error. Here the CDR3 DNA reads TGTGCCCGGAGTGTAACTAACTATGGCTACACCTTC. Protein product: CARSVTNYGYTF. V and J are TRBV30 and TRBJ1-2; D is uncertain. The CDR3 loop spans 12 amino acids. Germline loops: CDR1 GTSNPN, CDR2 SVGIG (reference sequence).

This clonotype was detected a few times. This chain joins TRBV7-3 and TRBJ2-1; 9 bases map to TRBD2. This CDR3 is built from 16 residues. The J segment lost 4 bases and the V segment lost 2 bases, leaving 6 bases of the junction unmatched. CDR1 SGHTA and CDR2 FQGTGA come from the germline V gene. The CDR3 protein is CASSLGASGTYNEQFF. CDR3 bases: TGTGCCAGCAGCTTAGGTGCTAGCGGGACTTACAATGAGCAGTTCTTC.

This clonotype was seen repeatedly, ten times or more. The chain combines TRBV2 with TRBJ1-2, with D hard to call. The ends were cut back, 8 bases at V and 7 bases at J, with 20 bases in the middle. The CDR3 extends over 14 amino acids. Per the germline V gene, CDR1 is SNHLY and CDR2 is FYNNEI. CDR3 amino acids: CASSARAQVRGYTF. CDR3 in DNA: TGTGCCAGCTCCGCCCGGGCCCAGGTTCGTGGCTACACCTTC. Full variable domain (rest looked up from reference TRBV2 and TRBJ1-2): EPEVTQTPSHQVTQMGQEVILRCVPISNHLYFYWYRQILGQKVEFLVSFYNNEISEKSEIFDDQFSVERPDGSNFTLKIRSTKLEDSAMYFCASSARAQVRGYTFGSGTRLTVV.

This clonotype was detected ten times or more. The chain is built from TRBV12-3 or TRBV12-4 and TRBJ2-7; a possible D gene is TRBD2 (6 bases). The CDR3 sequence is 13 residues long. The V end lost 3 bases, the J end lost 4 bases, and 10 bases lay between the germline ends. This CDR3 is CASSFPGTYEQYF. DNA for the CDR3: TGTGCCAGCAGTTTTCCGGGGACTTACGAGCAGTACTTC.

This chain joins TRBV6-1 and TRBJ2-1, with D possibly being TRBD1 (6 bases). Trimming pared 4 bases from V and 3 bases from J, leaving 7 bases between. The CDR3 loop spans 13 amino acids. CDR1 is MNHNS and CDR2 is SASEGT in the germline V gene. The CDR3 is CASSGDIYNEQFF. Written as DNA, the CDR3 is TGTGCCAGCAGTGGGGACATCTACAATGAGCAGTTCTTC.

The chain couples TRBV7-2 to TRBJ2-1; D unclear. V lost 1 base and J lost 0, with 7 bases in between. Looked up from germline, CDR1 is SGHTA and CDR2 is FQGNSA. CDR3 length: 15 amino acids. CDR3 region: CASSLEVSSYNEQFF. In DNA form, the CDR3 reads TGTGCCAGCAGCTTAGAAGTAAGCTCCTACAATGAGCAGTTCTTC.

With regard to this clonotype: A read error is the likely source, as a far larger clone sits one nucleotide away. This sequence joins TRBV7-2 and TRBJ2-3, with D unresolved. Between the trimmed V and J ends, which lost 1 base and 1 base, there was a span of 9 bases. CDR3 length: 15 amino acids. In germline, CDR1 is SGHTA, CDR2 FQGNSA. The CDR3 spells CASSLDLPGTDTQYF. The CDR3, as DNA: TGTGCCAGCAGCTTAGATCTTCCCGGCACAGATACGCAGTATTTT.

This clonotype was seen only a few times. The CDR3 region has the DNA TGTGCCAGTAGTCCTGGACGGGAAGGGGACACTGAAGCTTTCTTT. Translating it yields CASSPGREGDTEAFF. This chain links TRBV19 with TRBJ1-1; TRBD1 is a possible D gene (5 bases). Germline V CDR1 and CDR2: LNHDA, SQIVND (reference sequence). Trimming removed 5 bases from V and 3 bases from J, with 16 bases in between. The CDR3 spans 15 residues.

Only a few counts were recorded for this clonotype. The V gene is TRBV10-2, the J gene TRBJ2-1, with TRBD1 matching over 7 bases. V trimming: 0 bases; J trimming: 4 bases; junction bases outside the gene matches: 6. This CDR3 region has 16 residues. The germline CDR1 and CDR2 sequences are WSHSY and SAAADI. The CDR3 region is CASSESMTGHYNEQFF. The CDR3 nucleotides read TGCGCCAGCAGTGAGTCAATGACAGGGCATTACAATGAGCAGTTCTTC.

This clonotype was seen many times. The chain joins TRBV12-3 or TRBV12-4 to TRBJ1-5; the match to TRBD1 covers 8 bases. This CDR3 comprises 14 residues. The trim removed 5 bases at V and 3 bases at J, leaving 3 bases unmatched. CDR3 residues: CASSTGQVNQPQHF. The CDR3 DNA sequence: TGTGCCAGCAGTACGGGACAGGTCAATCAGCCCCAGCATTTT.

This clonotype was seen many times. The rearrangement links TRBV5-1 to TRBJ2-7; D is possibly TRBD1 or TRBD2 (5 bases each). CDR3 length: 14 amino acids. CDR1 is SGHRS, CDR2 YFSETQ, per germline. V gave up 5 bases and J gave up 5 bases, with 17 bases separating them. The CDR3 DNA sequence: TGCGCCAGCAGACGCCGGGACGACGGTCACGAGCAGTACTTC. Its protein is CASRRRDDGHEQYF.

The V gene is TRBV11-2, the J gene TRBJ1-3, with no clear D. Germline V CDR1 and CDR2: SGHAT, FQNNGV. CDR3 length: 12 amino acids. V shed 2 bases and J shed 9 bases, with 8 bases lying between them. This CDR3 reads CASSLMRSTIYF. Written as DNA, the CDR3 is TGTGCCAGCAGCTTAATGAGGAGCACCATATATTTT.

This sequence joins TRBV24-1 and TRBJ2-5; 9 nucleotides agree with TRBD1. The CDR3 loop spans 15 amino acids. The junction had 2 bases not matched to a gene; V was cut back by 0 bases and J by 4 bases. From germline, CDR1 is KGHDR and CDR2 SFDVKD. The CDR3 DNA reads as TGTGCCACCAGTGATTTGGGACAGGGGACAGAGACCCAGTACTTC. Protein: CATSDLGQGTETQYF.

This clonotype was observed many times. This sequence joins TRBV3-1 and TRBJ1-6; TRBD1 matches 9 bases. There are 14 residues in the CDR3. CDR1 and CDR2 (germline): LGHDT, YNNKEL (reference sequence). J lost 10 bases, V lost 5 bases, and 6 bases had no gene match. This chain's CDR3 is CASSSGQGRSPLHF. DNA for the CDR3: TGTGCCAGCAGCTCGGGACAGGGAAGGTCACCCCTCCACTTT.

This clonotype was counted ten times or more. The chain uses TRBV7-9 and TRBJ2-5; D is ambiguous. V gave up 2 bases and J gave up 4 bases, with 14 bases separating them. Germline V gene data show CDR1 as SEHNR and CDR2 as FQNEAQ (reference sequence). The CDR3 is 15 amino acids. CDR3: CASSLRAPLGETQYF. In nucleotides, the CDR3 is TGTGCCAGCAGCTTACGGGCCCCTTTGGGAGAGACCCAGTACTTC.

This clonotype was observed many times. The chain couples TRBV20-1 to TRBJ2-5, with a possible D match to TRBD2 (5 bases). Trimming removed 0 bases at V and 1 base at J, with 9 bases between. The V gene's germline CDR1 is DFQATT and CDR2 SNEGSKA (reference sequence). CDR3 size: 14 residues. CDR3 nucleotides: TGCAGTGCTAGAGATGGGAGCGGCCAAGAGACCCAGTACTTC. Translating it yields CSARDGSGQETQYF.

This chain uses TRBV27 with TRBJ2-2; D gene unclear. Germline-derived CDR1 and CDR2 are MNHEY and SMNVEV (reference sequence). Trimming removed 4 bases from V and 2 bases from J, with 11 bases in between. CDR3 size: 15 residues. CDR3 bases: TGTGCCAGCAGTTGGTCCCCCCCAAACACCGGGGAGCTGTTTTTT. Residues: CASSWSPPNTGELFF.

This clonotype was detected only a few times. With a far larger clone one base away, a read error is the likely cause. The chain recombines TRBV3-1 with TRBJ2-7, with no clear D. This CDR3 region has 11 residues. V shed 9 bases and J shed 7 bases, with 13 bases lying between them. The germline gives CDR1 LGHDT, CDR2 YNNKEL (reference sequence). For the CDR3, the DNA is TGTGCCAGTGGCTCCTACAATGAGCAGTACTTC. This gives the protein CASGSYNEQYF.

Comment on this clonotype: A single base separates this from a much larger clone, so it may be a read error. The chain carries TRBV3-1 and TRBJ2-2; the D is unclear. The CDR3 runs to 13 residues. Germline loops: CDR1 LGHDT, CDR2 YNNKEL (reference sequence). This chain's CDR3 is CTSCPLDTGELFF. DNA for the CDR3: TGTACCAGCTGCCCCCTGGACACCGGGGAGCTGTTTTTT.

The chain is built from TRBV29-1 and TRBJ2-3, with D unclear. CDR3 size: 8 residues. Trimming removed 6 bases from V and 5 bases from J, with 0 bases in between. Germline CDR1 is SQVTM and CDR2 is ANQGSEA. As DNA, the CDR3 is TGCAGCGTAGATACGCAGTATTTT. As protein: CSVDTQYF.